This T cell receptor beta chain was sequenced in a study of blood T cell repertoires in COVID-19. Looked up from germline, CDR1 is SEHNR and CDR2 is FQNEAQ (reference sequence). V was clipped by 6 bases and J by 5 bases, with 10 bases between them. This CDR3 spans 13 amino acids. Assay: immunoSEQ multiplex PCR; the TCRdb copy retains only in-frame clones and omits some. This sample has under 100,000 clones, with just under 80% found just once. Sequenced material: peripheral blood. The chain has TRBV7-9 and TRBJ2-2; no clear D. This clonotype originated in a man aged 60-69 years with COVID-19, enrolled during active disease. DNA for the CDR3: TGTGCCAGCAGGCCTGACTTAACCGGGGAGCTGTTTTTT. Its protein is CASRPDLTGELFF.